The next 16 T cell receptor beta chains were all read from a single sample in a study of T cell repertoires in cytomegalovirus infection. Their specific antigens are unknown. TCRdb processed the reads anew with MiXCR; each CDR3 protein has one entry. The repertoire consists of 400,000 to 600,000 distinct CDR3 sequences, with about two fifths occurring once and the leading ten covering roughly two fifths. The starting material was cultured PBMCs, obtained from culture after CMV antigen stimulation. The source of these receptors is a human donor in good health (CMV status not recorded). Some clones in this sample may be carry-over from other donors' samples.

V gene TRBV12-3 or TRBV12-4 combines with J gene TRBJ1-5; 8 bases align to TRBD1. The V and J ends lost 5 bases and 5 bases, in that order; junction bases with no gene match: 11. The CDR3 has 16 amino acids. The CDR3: CASSHDRMDRDQPQHF. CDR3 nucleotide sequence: TGTGCCAGCAGTCACGACCGCATGGACAGGGATCAGCCCCAGCATTTT.

The CDR3 DNA reads as TGTGCCAGCAGCTCCTTTAACAATGAGCAGTTCTTC. It yields the protein CASSSFNNEQFF. The rearrangement uses TRBV7-2 and TRBJ2-1; D not resolved. Deletions cut 4 bases from V and 5 bases from J, with 6 bases between. This CDR3 is 12 amino acids long. CDR1 is SGHTA and CDR2 is FQGNSA in the germline V gene.

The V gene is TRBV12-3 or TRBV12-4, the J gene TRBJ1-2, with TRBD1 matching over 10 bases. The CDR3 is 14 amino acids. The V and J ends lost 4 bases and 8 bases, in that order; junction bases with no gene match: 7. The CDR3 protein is CASSSPGQGPGYTF. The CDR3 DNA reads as TGTGCCAGCAGTTCGCCGGGACAGGGGCCCGGCTACACCTTC.

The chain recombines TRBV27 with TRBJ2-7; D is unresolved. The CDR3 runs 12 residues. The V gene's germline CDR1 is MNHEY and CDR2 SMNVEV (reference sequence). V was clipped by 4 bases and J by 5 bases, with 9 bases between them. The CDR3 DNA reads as TGTGCCAGCAGTTCCCCCCTGAACGAGCAGTACTTC. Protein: CASSSPLNEQYF.

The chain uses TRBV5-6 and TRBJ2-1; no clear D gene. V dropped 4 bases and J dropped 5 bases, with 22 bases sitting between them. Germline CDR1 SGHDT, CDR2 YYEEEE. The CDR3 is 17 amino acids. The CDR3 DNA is TGTGCCAGCAGCCCTGAGATCGGCTACTACGCTGACAATGAGCAGTTCTTC. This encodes CASSPEIGYYADNEQFF.

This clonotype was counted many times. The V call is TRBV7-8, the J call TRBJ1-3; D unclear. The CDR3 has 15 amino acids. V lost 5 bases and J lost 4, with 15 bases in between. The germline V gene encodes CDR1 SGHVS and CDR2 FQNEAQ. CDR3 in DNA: TGTGCCAGCAGCCCCCAAGGAGGGTCCGGAAACACCATATATTTT. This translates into CASSPQGGSGNTIYF. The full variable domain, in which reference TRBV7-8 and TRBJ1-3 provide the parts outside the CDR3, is GAGVSQSPRYKVAKRGQDVALRCDPISGHVSLFWYQQALGQGPEFLTYFQNEAQLDKSGLPSDRFFAERPEGSVSTLKIQRTQQEDSAVYLCASSPQGGSGNTIYFGEGSWLTVV.

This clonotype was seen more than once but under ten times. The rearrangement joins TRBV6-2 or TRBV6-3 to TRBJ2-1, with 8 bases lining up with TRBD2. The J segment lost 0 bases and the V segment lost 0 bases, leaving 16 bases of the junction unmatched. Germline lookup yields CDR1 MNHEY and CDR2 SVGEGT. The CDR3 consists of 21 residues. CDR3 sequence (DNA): TGTGCCAGCAGTTACTCGGGCGTGGAGGCTAGCGGGCGACCCTCCTACAATGAGCAGTTCTTC. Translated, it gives CASSYSGVEASGRPSYNEQFF.

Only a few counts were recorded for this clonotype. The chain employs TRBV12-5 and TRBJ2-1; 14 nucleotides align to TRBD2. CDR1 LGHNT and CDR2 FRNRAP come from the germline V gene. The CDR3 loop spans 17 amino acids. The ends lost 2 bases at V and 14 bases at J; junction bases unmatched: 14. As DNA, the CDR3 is TGTGCTAGTGGTTTGTGGACTAGCGGGAGGCGAGGGAAGGTTGAGTTCTTC. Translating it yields CASGLWTSGRRGKVEFF.

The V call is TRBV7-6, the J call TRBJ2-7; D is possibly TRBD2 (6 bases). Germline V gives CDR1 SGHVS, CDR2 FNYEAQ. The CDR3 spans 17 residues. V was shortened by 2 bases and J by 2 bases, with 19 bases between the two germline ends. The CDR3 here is CASSLNWARDRPYEQYF. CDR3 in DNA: TGTGCCAGCAGCTTAAATTGGGCGCGGGACCGCCCCTACGAGCAGTACTTC.

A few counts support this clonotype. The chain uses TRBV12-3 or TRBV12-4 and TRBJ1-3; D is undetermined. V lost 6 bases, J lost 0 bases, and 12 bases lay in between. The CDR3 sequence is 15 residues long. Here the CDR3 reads CASSPPGLSGNTIYF. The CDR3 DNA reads TGTGCCAGCAGCCCCCCCGGGCTCTCTGGAAACACCATATATTTT.

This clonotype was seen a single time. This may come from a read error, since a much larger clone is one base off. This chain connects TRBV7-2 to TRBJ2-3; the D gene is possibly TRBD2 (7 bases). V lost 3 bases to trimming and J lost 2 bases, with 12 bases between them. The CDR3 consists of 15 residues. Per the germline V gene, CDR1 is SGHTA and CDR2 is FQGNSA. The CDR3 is CASSFQGTNTDTQYF. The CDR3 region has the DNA TGTGCCAGCAGCTTTCAGGGGACTAACACAGATACGCAGTATTTT.

CDR3: CASSLFPLGQGPLENIQYF. Here the CDR3 DNA reads TGTGCCAGCAGTTTATTCCCCCTCGGACAGGGGCCCCTAGAAAACATTCAGTACTTC. This chain connects TRBV12-3 or TRBV12-4 to TRBJ2-4, with TRBD1 matching 9 bases. The CDR3 covers 19 residues. With V trimmed by 2 bases and J by 5 bases, 16 bases remained unmatched.

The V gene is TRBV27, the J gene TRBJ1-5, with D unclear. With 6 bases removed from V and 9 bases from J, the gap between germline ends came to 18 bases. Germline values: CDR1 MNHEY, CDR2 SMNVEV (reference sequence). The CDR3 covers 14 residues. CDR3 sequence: CASSPGRVGAPQHF. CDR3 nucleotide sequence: TGTGCCAGCAGCCCCGGGAGGGTGGGTGCGCCCCAGCATTTT.

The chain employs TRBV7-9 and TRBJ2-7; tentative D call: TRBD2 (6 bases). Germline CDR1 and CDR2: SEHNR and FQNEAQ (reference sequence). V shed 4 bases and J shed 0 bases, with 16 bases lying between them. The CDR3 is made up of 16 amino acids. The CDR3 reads CASSSDVGSSSYEQYF. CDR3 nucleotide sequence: TGTGCCAGCAGCTCCGATGTCGGGAGTAGCTCCTACGAGCAGTACTTC.

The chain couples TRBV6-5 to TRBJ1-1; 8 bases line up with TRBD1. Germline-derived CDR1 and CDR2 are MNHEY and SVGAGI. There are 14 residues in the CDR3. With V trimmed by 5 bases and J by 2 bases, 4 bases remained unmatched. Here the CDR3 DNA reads TGTGCCAGCAGTCACGACAGGGGTAACACTGAAGCTTTCTTT. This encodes CASSHDRGNTEAFF.

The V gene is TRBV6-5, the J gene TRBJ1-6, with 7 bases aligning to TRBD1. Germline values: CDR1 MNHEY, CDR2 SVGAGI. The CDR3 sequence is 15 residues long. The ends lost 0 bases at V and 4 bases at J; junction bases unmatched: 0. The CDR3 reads CASSYSGQYNSPLHF. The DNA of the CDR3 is TGTGCCAGCAGTTACTCGGGACAGTATAATTCACCCCTCCACTTT.